This TCR beta chain was documented in a study of cytomegalovirus exposure and HLA in healthy donors. With regard to this clone: Its antigen is as yet unknown. One end of the junction fails to match germline, which may point to a read error. The identical CDR3 is also encoded by other nucleotide sequences in the sample.

Broader study findings: In a later analysis, around 18,000 TCR beta sequences were associated with HLA alleles at 0.05 false discovery rate. Most subjects' HLA-A and HLA-B alleles were reportedly predicted from TCR beta sequences. V- and J-gene trimming in TCR beta was tied to a missense DCLRE1C variant by an analysis performed later. Cytomegalovirus status was reportedly diagnosed by the classifier with high sensitivity and specificity.

The CDR3 loop spans 13 amino acids. Germline-derived CDR1 and CDR2 are GTSNPN and SVGIG (reference sequence). PCR was performed using 60 Vbeta and 13 Jbeta primers. TCRdb keeps only in-frame clones here, not all; method: immunoSEQ multiplex PCR. The data contain roughly 100,000 clones, 83% of them singletons. V gene TRBV30 combines with J gene TRBJ1-1; a possible D gene is TRBD1 (6 bases). This clonotype was sampled from a man aged 18 to 29 in good health and CMV-seronegative. The source material was PBMCs. The CDR3 coding sequence is TGTGCCTGGAGTAGGACAGTGAACACTGAGGCTTTCTTT. This sequence encodes CAWSRTVNTEAFF.